This T cell receptor beta chain was recorded in a study of blood T cell repertoires in COVID-19. Study-wide background: Sample material is recorded as cDNA or gDNA derived from T cells, B-cell-depleted T cells, or PBMCs.

J was trimmed by 3 bases and V by 1 base; bases with no gene match: 5. The CDR3 has 15 amino acids. In germline, CDR1 is LNHDA, CDR2 SQIVND (reference sequence). How the authors handled the data: The authors estimated nucleated cell counts from reference gene primer amplification. Clones were read by immunoSEQ multiplex PCR, and TCRdb kept only the in-frame ones, dropping some. That table is the source of V, J and clone size, and D and trimming were worked out from the DNA. The sample shows over 250,000 clones, approximately 90% of them seen only once. In terms of age and location, participants ranged from roughly 18 to 100 years and lived in about 25 US areas. Donors were grouped by their self-reported clinical history.

The sequenced sample consisted of PBMCs or T cells enriched from blood (not recorded which). The chain recombines TRBV19 with TRBJ1-1; 7 bases fit TRBD1. The source is a man in his forties who had recovered from COVID-19. CDR3 DNA sequence: TGTGCCAGTAGTATAGGACAGGGATGGGACACTGAAGCTTTCTTT. Translating gives CASSIGQGWDTEAFF.